Below are 17 T cell receptor beta chains sequenced from a single sample in a study of blood T cells in healthy people across ages. Primed by a sample-barcoded 5' primer and a J-beta primer mix, a second PCR proceeded for roughly 6 to 12 cycles. TCRdb itself ran the 5' RACE reads through MiXCR, one entry per CDR3 protein. The profile covers about 1.5 million distinct CDR3 sequences, with roughly 43% appearing a single time and more than 4% taken by the ten largest. Sequencing was carried out using blood. Source of these receptors: a woman aged 18-29 years in good health.

The genes are TRBV25-1 and TRBJ2-2, with D perhaps being TRBD1 or TRBD2 (5 bases each). Germline CDR1 reads MGHDK; CDR2 reads SYGVNS. The CDR3 runs to 16 residues. V lost 8 bases and J 0 bases, leaving 16 bases between the germline ends. The CDR3 DNA sequence: TGTGCCAGCGGGGACCGACAGAGAACGAACACCGGGGAGCTGTTTTTT. As protein: CASGDRQRTNTGELFF. Full variable domain (rest looked up from reference TRBV25-1 and TRBJ2-2): EADIYQTPRYLVIGTGKKITLECSQTMGHDKMYWYQQDPGMELHLIHYSYGVNSTEKGDLSSESTVSRIRTEHFPLTLESARPSHTSQYLCASGDRQRTNTGELFFGEGSRLTVL.

This CDR3 reads CSVPRAVVGVRSYEQYF. As DNA, the CDR3 is TGCAGTGTACCGAGGGCGGTGGTGGGTGTTAGGTCCTACGAGCAGTACTTC. The chain is built from TRBV20-1 and TRBJ2-4; TRBD2 might be the D (5 bases). The last part of the DNA fits TRBJ2-7 better; the J call may be wrong. CDR1 and CDR2 (germline): DFQATT, SNEGSKA (reference sequence). The CDR3 sequence is 17 residues long.

The V gene is TRBV28, the J gene TRBJ2-3; D is perhaps TRBD1 or TRBD2 (5 bases each). This CDR3 comprises 15 residues. V lost 6 bases, J lost 5 bases, and 18 bases lay in between. Germline assignment: CDR1 MDHEN and CDR2 SYDVKM. In nucleotides, the CDR3 is TGTGCCAGCAGCCAATACGGGACCCTGAGAGATACGCAGTATTTT. Its protein is CASSQYGTLRDTQYF.

J is TRBJ2-7 and V is TRBV25-1, with a weak D call TRBD1 (5 bases). Germline-derived CDR1 and CDR2 are MGHDK and SYGVNS. Deletions cut 1 base from V and 1 base from J, with 11 bases between. This CDR3 spans 15 amino acids. CDR3 DNA sequence: TGTGCCAGCAGTGAATCTTTCGACAGATCCTACGAGCAGTACTTC. Its translation is CASSESFDRSYEQYF.

A few counts support this clonotype. The chain has TRBV4-3 and TRBJ2-4; D might be TRBD1 (6 bases). Germline CDR1 reads LGHNA; CDR2 reads YSLEER. Trimming stripped 3 bases from V and 3 bases from J, with 18 bases between. This CDR3 comprises 17 residues. CDR3 protein: CASSQNIQGLGKNIQYF. In nucleotides, the CDR3 is TGCGCCAGCAGCCAGAACATACAGGGTCTAGGCAAAAACATTCAGTACTTC.

V usage is TRBV11-3 and J usage is TRBJ2-7; D uncertain. CDR1 is SGHNT, CDR2 YENEEA, per germline. The CDR3 totals 13 residues. The germline V and J ends were trimmed by 5 bases and 0 bases, with 8 bases remaining between them. The CDR3 reads CASSPQNSYEQYF. The CDR3 nucleotides are TGTGCCAGCAGCCCTCAGAACTCCTACGAGCAGTACTTC.

This chain links TRBV7-3 with TRBJ2-1, with 7 bases lining up with TRBD2. The V gene's germline CDR1 is SGHTA and CDR2 FQGTGA. J lost 8 bases, V lost 1 base, and 8 bases had no gene match. CDR3 length equals 15 residues. CDR3 nucleotides: TGTGCCAGCAGCTTAAGCGGGAGAAGGAGGGATGAGCAGTTCTTC. Translation: CASSLSGRRRDEQFF.

In this sample, this clonotype turned up a few times. A much larger clonotype is one base distant, so this may be a read error. The rearrangement joins TRBV6-2 or TRBV6-3 to TRBJ2-1; D unclear. Gene TRBJ2-7 matches the end of the DNA better, so the J call may be wrong. CDR3 length: 10 amino acids. Germline V gene sequence: CDR1 MNHEY, CDR2 SVGEGT. In nucleotides, the CDR3 is TGTGCCAGCAGTTACAATGAGCAGTACTTC. Protein sequence: CASSYNEQYF.

The V and J genes are TRBV28 and TRBJ2-3; D unresolved. V dropped 5 bases and J dropped 8 bases, with 14 bases sitting between them. The CDR3 is 13 amino acids. Per germline, CDR1 MDHEN and CDR2 SYDVKM. The CDR3 DNA reads TGTGCCAGCAGTCCTCCCCCGGTCGGTACGCAGTATTTT. This codes for CASSPPPVGTQYF.

The chain couples TRBV29-1 to TRBJ1-4, with D possibly matching TRBD1 (6 bases). This CDR3 spans 14 amino acids. Trimming removed 7 bases from V and 7 bases from J, with 19 bases in between. Germline V gives CDR1 SQVTM, CDR2 ANQGSEA. The CDR3 reads CSGRRGGLGEKLFF. As DNA, the CDR3 is TGCAGCGGGAGAAGGGGGGGATTGGGTGAAAAACTGTTTTTT.

The genes are TRBV30 and TRBJ1-2, with a weak D call TRBD1 (5 bases). The CDR3 runs 13 residues. CDR1 and CDR2 (germline): GTSNPN, SVGIG (reference sequence). V lost 3 bases to trimming and J lost 4 bases, with 12 bases between them. This CDR3 reads CAWRRRGGYGYTF. Written as DNA, the CDR3 is TGTGCCTGGAGGCGCCGTGGGGGCTATGGCTACACCTTC.

The genes are TRBV5-4 and TRBJ2-1; 13 nucleotides line up with TRBD2. This CDR3 is built from 15 residues. Unmatched junction bases numbered 3, after V lost 9 bases and J lost 0 bases. Germline V CDR1 and CDR2: SGHNT, YYREEE (reference sequence). DNA for the CDR3: TGTGCCATCACTAGCGGGGGGGGCTCCTACAATGAGCAGTTCTTC. As protein: CAITSGGGSYNEQFF.

The rearrangement uses TRBV7-2 and TRBJ2-1; 9 bases fit TRBD1. The CDR3 loop spans 16 amino acids. The junction had 11 bases not matched to a gene; V was cut back by 5 bases and J by 6 bases. Germline V gene lookup returns CDR1 SGHTA and CDR2 FQGNSA. In DNA form, the CDR3 reads TGTGCCAGCAGCCAACCGGGACAGGGTTTGGTCAATGAGCAGTTCTTC. It is translated as CASSQPGQGLVNEQFF.

The chain uses TRBV15 and TRBJ2-1, with 7 nucleotides matching TRBD2. The DNA matches TRBJ2-7 better at its end, which makes the J call doubtful. The CDR3 totals 16 residues. Germline assignment: CDR1 LNHNV and CDR2 YYDKDF (reference sequence). CDR3 bases: TGTGCCACCAGCAACCAGCGGGGAAGCTCCTACAATGAGCAGTACTTC. Its translation is CATSNQRGSSYNEQYF.

This clonotype was picked up many times. This chain connects TRBV7-2 to TRBJ2-1, with D unresolved. V was cut by 4 bases and J by 4 bases, with 14 bases left in between. CDR1 is SGHTA, CDR2 FQGNSA, per germline. This CDR3 is 15 amino acids long. The CDR3 sequence is CASSYLSDGYNEQFF. The CDR3 DNA sequence: TGTGCCAGCAGCTACCTCTCCGACGGGTACAATGAGCAGTTCTTC.

The genes are TRBV20-1 and TRBJ2-3; 11 nucleotides agree with TRBD2. The CDR3 is 16 amino acids. Germline values: CDR1 DFQATT, CDR2 SNEGSKA (reference sequence). Losses at the gene ends were 1 base for V and 4 bases for J; bases not matched to a gene: 7. The CDR3 DNA reads TGCAGTGCTAGAGCGTCGACTAGCGGGACGGCAGATACGCAGTATTTT. Encoded protein: CSARASTSGTADTQYF.

This clonotype was picked up a small number of times. The rearrangement links TRBV27 to TRBJ2-7, with D perhaps matching TRBD1 (6 bases). Germline loops: CDR1 MNHEY, CDR2 SMNVEV (reference sequence). This CDR3 has 12 residues. Trimming took 5 bases from V and 5 from J, leaving 10 bases between them. The CDR3 coding sequence is TGTGCCAGCAGTATACAGGGCCACGAGCAGTACTTC. It encodes CASSIQGHEQYF.